Listed below are T cell receptor beta chains from one sample, sequenced in a study of blood T cells in healthy people across ages. TCRdb analysed the 5' RACE reads with MiXCR anew, one entry per CDR3 protein. The sample has approximately 780,000 distinct CDR3 sequences; around 25% are singletons. These data are also associated with another study on T cells of mothers and their children.

The source material was blood. The receptors come from a boy aged 5 to 17 in good health. CDR3s leave out the opening cysteine and the closing phenylalanine or tryptophan. Where a row states a size, it is once, few, many or the class of an expanded clone; other rows omit it.

v_call	clone_size	j_call	cdr3_aa
TRBV5-1	NA	TRBJ2-7	ASSFSFGLMTYEQY
TRBV6-6	NA	NA	ASRPLGGPTYEQY
TRBV9	NA	TRBJ2-3	ASSVMELASDMQY
TRBV6-5	NA	TRBJ1-1	ASSYSSKGGPEAF
TRBV4-2	NA	TRBJ1-4	ASSQAKPGQGREEKLF
TRBV2	NA	TRBJ1-2	ASSVRGVDYGYT
TRBV7-9	NA	NA	ASSLGHNNEQF
TRBV20-1	few	TRBJ2-1	SALPGSATSYNEQF
TRBV28	few	TRBJ2-7	ASSQDRLDSYEQY
TRBV7-9	NA	TRBJ1-2	ASAPGGWGFDGYT
TRBV18	many	TRBJ2-2	ASSPNTGELF
TRBV12-5	NA	TRBJ1-4	ASGFLKTGTDEKLF
TRBV5-1	NA	TRBJ1-2	ASSLLGGAEGYT
TRBV20-1	NA	TRBJ2-5	SASGDSEETQY
TRBV28	few	TRBJ2-4	ASSSPTPDIQY
TRBV27	NA	TRBJ1-6	ASSFASSSPLH
TRBV12-3/TRBV12-4	few	TRBJ1-5	ASSFARQGNQPQH
TRBV20-1	few	TRBJ1-4	SASWTGAKELF
TRBV15	NA	TRBJ2-1	ATSSRDRRRNEQF
TRBV5-1	few	TRBJ1-1	ASSTRDIEGEAF
TRBV7-6	NA	NA	ASSLDVGRTYEQY
TRBV7-9	NA	NA	ASSPRTGGVEQY
TRBV6-5	few	NA	ASSRRQGAYEQY
TRBV28	NA	TRBJ1-5	ASSGRGLSNQPQH
TRBV6-5	NA	TRBJ1-6	ASRIGSNSPLH
TRBV27	NA	TRBJ1-1	ASSLKGLTEAF
TRBV2	NA	TRBJ1-6	ASSQEVWGNSPLH